The 29 T cell receptor beta chains below were found in one sample sequenced in a study of graft-versus-host responses after intestinal transplantation. Profiled with immunoSEQ multiplex PCR; TCRdb holds only in-frame clones, not every one. The sample has approximately 50,000 clones; around 90% are singletons. This specimen was PBMCs, taken 26 days after transplant. Receptors were obtained from a human patient who received an intestinal transplant, so some T cells may come from the graft donor.

The chain carries TRBV28 and TRBJ2-1; 10 bases agree with TRBD2. Germline lookup yields CDR1 MDHEN and CDR2 SYDVKM. Germline trimming cut 5 bases from V and 10 bases from J; bases unmatched to any gene: 14. The CDR3 has 16 amino acids. Here the CDR3 DNA reads TGTGCCAGCAGTCAAACTAGCGGGGAGGTTGTAGGAGAGCAGTTCTTC. Protein product: CASSQTSGEVVGEQFF.

The chain uses TRBV11-2 and TRBJ1-1; 7 bases match TRBD1. The CDR3 contains 15 residues. Germline V CDR1 and CDR2: SGHAT, FQNNGV. V lost 1 base and J lost 7; bases outside the gene matches: 9. Here the CDR3 DNA reads TGTGCCAGCAGCTTAGGACCGGGACAGCTAAATGAAGCTTTCTTT. This codes for CASSLGPGQLNEAFF.

The genes are TRBV27 and TRBJ1-4, with D tentatively TRBD1 (6 bases). This CDR3 comprises 16 residues. V lost 5 bases to trimming and J lost 10 bases, with 23 bases between them. Looked up from germline, CDR1 is MNHEY and CDR2 is SMNVEV (reference sequence). The CDR3 here is CASSPTGGGWVVKLFF. CDR3 bases: TGTGCCAGCAGTCCGACGGGGGGCGGTTGGGTGGTAAAACTGTTTTTT.

CDR3 sequence: CASSIRQGGRTDTQYF. The DNA for the CDR3 is TGTGCCAGTAGTATACGACAGGGCGGGCGCACAGATACGCAGTATTTT. The J gene is TRBJ2-3, the V gene TRBV19; 7 bases are a match to TRBD1. V gave up 2 bases and J gave up 1 base; unmatched junction bases: 6. This CDR3 contains 16 residues. Germline CDR1 LNHDA, CDR2 SQIVND (reference sequence).

This chain joins TRBV6-5 and TRBJ2-1; 11 bases are shared with TRBD2. Germline assignment: CDR1 MNHEY and CDR2 SVGAGI. CDR3 length equals 16 residues. V was pared by 4 bases and J by 0 bases, with 2 bases of the junction left unmatched. CDR3 sequence reads: CASSLAGGPSYNEQFF. The DNA of the CDR3 is TGTGCCAGCAGTTTAGCGGGGGGGCCCTCCTACAATGAGCAGTTCTTC.

The rearrangement links TRBV4-1 to TRBJ1-5; no definite D call. Germline CDR1 and CDR2: MGHRA and YSYEKL. Trimming took 1 base from V and 7 from J, leaving 5 bases between them. This CDR3 is built from 12 residues. For the CDR3, the DNA is TGCGCCAGCAGCCAAGGGAGCCAGCCCCAGCATTTT. Translation gives CASSQGSQPQHF.

Worth noting for this clone: Mismatch with germline at one junction end may stem from a read error. The chain has TRBV7-3 and TRBJ2-1, with TRBD1 matching over 7 bases. Germline CDR1 SGHTA, CDR2 FQGTGA. The CDR3 extends over 10 amino acids. This chain's CDR3 is CASSSGQSVF. The CDR3 region has the DNA TGTGCCAGCAGCTCGGGACAGTCGGTCTTC.

V and J are TRBV28 and TRBJ1-2; D gene unclear. Germline loops: CDR1 MDHEN, CDR2 SYDVKM. Trimming removed 2 bases at V and 1 base at J, with 11 bases between. The CDR3 sequence is 15 residues long. Written as DNA, the CDR3 is TGTGCCAGCAGTTTAGCAGGTCCGATTAACTATGGCTACACCTTC. Protein product: CASSLAGPINYGYTF.

The rearrangement joins TRBV28 to TRBJ2-6, with D possibly being TRBD1 (6 bases). V was shortened by 5 bases and J by 4 bases, with 21 bases between the two germline ends. Germline V lookup: CDR1 MDHEN, CDR2 SYDVKM. CDR3 length: 18 amino acids. In DNA form, the CDR3 reads TGTGCCAGCAGTCCTTCGTGGACAGTTCAGAGGGGGGCCAACGTCCTGACTTTC. Translation gives CASSPSWTVQRGANVLTF.

CDR3 protein: CASSGEGLAEAFF. The DNA for the CDR3 is TGCGCCAGCAGCGGAGAGGGTCTAGCTGAAGCTTTCTTT. This rearrangement joins TRBV4-1 to TRBJ1-1; D unresolved. Germline loops: CDR1 MGHRA, CDR2 YSYEKL. This CDR3 is 13 amino acids long. V was pared by 5 bases and J by 6 bases, with 13 bases between.

The chain carries TRBV5-1 and TRBJ2-2; D is perhaps TRBD2 (5 bases). Trimming removed 3 bases at V and 1 base at J, with 7 bases between. Germline V gene lookup returns CDR1 SGHRS and CDR2 YFSETQ. This CDR3 region has 14 residues. The DNA for the CDR3 is TGCGCCAGCAGCTCCGGGGAGAACACCGGGGAGCTGTTTTTT. This sequence encodes CASSSGENTGELFF.

J is TRBJ1-4 and V is TRBV27, with 10 nucleotides matching TRBD1. The CDR3 consists of 16 residues. Germline-derived CDR1 and CDR2 are MNHEY and SMNVEV (reference sequence). The V segment lost 5 bases and the J segment 8 bases; nucleotides outside the gene matches: 11. The CDR3 protein is CASSQHSGTGVEKLFF. CDR3 nucleotides: TGTGCCAGCAGTCAACATTCGGGGACAGGGGTCGAAAAACTGTTTTTT.

The rearrangement joins TRBV6-5 to TRBJ1-6; the match to TRBD1 covers 11 bases. The CDR3 spans 15 residues. Germline loops: CDR1 MNHEY, CDR2 SVGAGI. With 4 bases clipped from V and 10 bases from J, the junction kept 6 bases outside the gene matches. CDR3 sequence (DNA): TGTGCCAGCAGTTCTGGGACAGGGGGAAACTCACCCCTCCACTTT. The encoded protein is CASSSGTGGNSPLHF.

The gene calls are TRBV27 and TRBJ2-3, with TRBD2 matching over 11 bases. This CDR3 has 17 residues. Losses at the gene ends were 2 bases for V and 3 bases for J; bases not matched to a gene: 7. Germline CDR1 MNHEY, CDR2 SMNVEV (reference sequence). Written as DNA, the CDR3 is TGTGCCAGCAGTTTACAGACCGGGACTAGCGGAACAGATACGCAGTATTTT. It is translated as CASSLQTGTSGTDTQYF.

CDR3 DNA sequence: TGTGCCAGCAGCTCGCAGGGGGCAAATGAAAAACTGTTTTTT. Protein: CASSSQGANEKLFF. The chain is built from TRBV11-2 and TRBJ1-4; 8 nucleotides align to TRBD1. The ends lost 4 bases at V and 5 bases at J; junction bases unmatched: 3. Germline values: CDR1 SGHAT, CDR2 FQNNGV. There are 14 residues in the CDR3.

J is TRBJ2-5 and V is TRBV5-1; 7 bases map to TRBD1. V trimming: 0 bases; J trimming: 1 base; junction bases outside the gene matches: 12. The CDR3 length is 18 residues. From germline, CDR1 is SGHRS and CDR2 YFSETQ. The DNA for the CDR3 is TGCGCCAGCAGCTTGGAAACCACGTCCGGGACAGTCCAAGAGACCCAGTACTTC. Residues: CASSLETTSGTVQETQYF.

The gene calls are TRBV28 and TRBJ1-4, with TRBD1 matching over 7 bases. The germline gives CDR1 MDHEN, CDR2 SYDVKM. Trimming cost V 6 bases and J 8 bases; bases outside gene matches: 12. This CDR3 contains 15 residues. The DNA for the CDR3 is TGTGCCAGCAGACCCTCAACAGGGGTGGAGGAAAAACTGTTTTTT. Its translation is CASRPSTGVEEKLFF.

The chain couples TRBV10-2 to TRBJ1-5, with D tentatively TRBD1 (6 bases). The V gene lost 10 bases and the J gene lost 2 bases, with 15 bases spanning the gap. This CDR3 has 14 amino acids. From germline, CDR1 is WSHSY and CDR2 SAAADI. Here the CDR3 reads CATKTGIGNQPQHF. For the CDR3, the DNA is TGCGCCACTAAAACAGGGATAGGCAATCAGCCCCAGCATTTT.

This chain uses TRBV4-3 with TRBJ2-1; 7 bases align to TRBD1. The junction had 7 bases not matched to a gene; V was cut back by 3 bases and J by 2 bases. CDR1 and CDR2 from the germline V gene are LGHNA and YSLEER. The CDR3 runs to 16 residues. The CDR3 is CASSHRTGIAYNEQFF. CDR3 nucleotide sequence: TGCGCCAGCAGCCATCGGACAGGCATAGCCTACAATGAGCAGTTCTTC.

This chain uses TRBV6-5 with TRBJ2-1, with D perhaps matching TRBD1 (6 bases). With 1 base removed from V and 6 bases from J, the gap between germline ends came to 16 bases. There are 16 residues in the CDR3. CDR1 MNHEY and CDR2 SVGAGI come from the germline V gene. CDR3 in amino acids: CASSYFATGMGNEQFF. The CDR3 nucleotides are TGTGCCAGCAGTTACTTCGCCACAGGGATGGGCAATGAGCAGTTCTTC.

This clone was seen only once. The V gene is TRBV7-9, the J gene TRBJ2-5; D might be TRBD2 (6 bases). Germline CDR1 is SEHNR and CDR2 is FQNEAQ (reference sequence). There are 15 residues in the CDR3. The V gene lost 5 bases and the J gene lost 5 bases, with 18 bases spanning the gap. In nucleotides, the CDR3 is TGTGCCAGCAGCCCCCGGGGCGGCGGGGATGAGACCCAGTACTTC. The encoded protein is CASSPRGGGDETQYF.

This clone was observed once. The J gene is TRBJ2-7, the V gene TRBV28; 9 nucleotides agree with TRBD1. Per the germline V gene, CDR1 is MDHEN and CDR2 is SYDVKM. V lost 3 bases to trimming and J lost 3 bases; unmatched junction nucleotides: 3. The CDR3 runs 14 residues. The CDR3 bases are TGTGCCAGCAGTTTCACAGGGGGCGACTACGAGCAGTACGTC. Translation gives CASSFTGGDYEQYV.

The rearrangement uses TRBV9 and TRBJ2-2; D not certain. The CDR3 is made up of 13 amino acids. V was clipped by 0 bases and J by 7 bases, with 7 bases between them. Germline CDR1 and CDR2: SGDLS and YYNGEE. CDR3 nucleotide sequence: TGTGCCAGCAGCGTAGGACGGGTCGGGGAGCTGTTTTTT. This gives the protein CASSVGRVGELFF. Looking up the rest from reference TRBV9 and TRBJ2-2 gives the full variable domain: DSGVTQTPKHLITATGQRVTLRCSPRSGDLSVYWYQQSLDQGLQFLIQYYNGEERAKGNILERFSAQQFPDLHSELNLSSLELGDSALYFCASSVGRVGELFFGEGSRLTVL.

The chain has TRBV7-9 and TRBJ1-1, with D possibly being TRBD1 (5 bases). Germline V gene data show CDR1 as SEHNR and CDR2 as FQNEAQ (reference sequence). Trimming took off 6 bases at V and 8 bases at J, with 10 bases between the two ends. This CDR3 is 11 amino acids long. In DNA, the CDR3 is TGTGCCAGCAGTTTACGGGGGGAAGCTTTCTTT. This gives the protein CASSLRGEAFF.

J is TRBJ2-7 and V is TRBV4-1; 9 nucleotides match TRBD1. This CDR3 region has 15 residues. Unmatched junction bases numbered 6, after V lost 0 bases and J lost 6 bases. Germline CDR1 is MGHRA and CDR2 is YSYEKL. The CDR3 here is CASSQERTGVTEQYF. The DNA for the CDR3 is TGCGCCAGCAGCCAAGAAAGGACAGGGGTCACCGAGCAGTACTTC.

This clone has just one count. J is TRBJ1-2 and V is TRBV28; D not certain. The V gene's germline CDR1 is MDHEN and CDR2 SYDVKM. V was trimmed by 4 bases and J by 6 bases, leaving 21 bases between them. This CDR3 comprises 16 residues. The CDR3 DNA sequence: TGTGCCAGCAGTTCACTAGCCACCGGGCCCAAAAATGGCTACACCTTC. Translated: CASSSLATGPKNGYTF.

J is TRBJ2-1 and V is TRBV27; possibly TRBD1 for D (5 bases). The CDR3 runs 16 residues. CDR1 and CDR2 (germline): MNHEY, SMNVEV (reference sequence). Deletions cut 1 base from V and 0 bases from J, with 10 bases between. The CDR3, as DNA: TGTGCCAGCAGTTTATTCGCAGGGTCCTCCTACAATGAGCAGTTCTTC. Encoded protein: CASSLFAGSSYNEQFF.

The chain recombines TRBV5-1 with TRBJ2-7; 10 positions match TRBD1. The CDR3 has 14 residues. CDR1 and CDR2 from the germline V gene are SGHRS and YFSETQ. The ends lost 4 bases at V and 3 bases at J; junction bases unmatched: 4. For the CDR3, the DNA is TGCGCCAGCAGCGACGGGGACAGGGGCTACGAGCAGTACTTC. Its translation: CASSDGDRGYEQYF.

The chain combines TRBV11-3 with TRBJ2-1, with 15 bases fitting TRBD2. CDR3 length: 14 residues. CDR1 SGHNT and CDR2 YENEEA come from the germline V gene. With V trimmed by 5 bases and J by 16 bases, 9 bases remained unmatched. CDR3 bases: TGTGCCAGCAGCCCTGGGACTAGCGGGGGGCCCCCATTCTTC. Amino acid sequence: CASSPGTSGGPPFF.